Included here is one T cell receptor beta chain sequence, with context. Its binding antigen is unknown. One base away there is no much larger clone; base qualities are not given. The cohort was made up of around 720 healthy bone marrow donors. All cohort members were sampled while nominally healthy, although unrecorded immune exposures were likely present. The donor tested CMV seropositive, placing the donor among the approximately 310 seropositive members of the cohort. A peripheral blood sample was collected from each donor, and TCR beta sequencing was performed on peripheral blood mononuclear cells. Genomic DNA was extracted from the blood cell samples with the Qiagen DNeasy Blood Extraction Kit. The library came from the immunoSEQ multiplex PCR assay. For the multiplex PCR, a mixture combining 60 forward primers for TCR Vbeta segments and 13 reverse primers for TCR Jbeta segments was used. The CDR3 region of rearranged TCR beta genes was amplified from genomic DNA with a multiplex PCR assay. The Illumina HiSeq System was used to sequence the amplified TCR beta libraries as 87-base-pair reads. Regarding the original processing steps: Across the roughly 640 repertoires, a later analysis counted some 80 million unique TCR beta chains, roughly 11 million of which were shared by at least two donors. Raw reads were error-corrected and collapsed into unique sequences by a nearest-neighbor algorithm in which closely related sequences were merged to remove PCR and sequencing errors. V, D and J gene segments were assigned by aligning CDR3 sequences to IMGT reference sequences. For a sequence to be retained, at least a six-nucleotide match to both a V gene segment and a J gene segment was required. A rearrangement counted as productive if the CDR3 had no stop codons and remained in frame with V and J, and every other rearrangement counted as non-productive. CDR3 was defined according to IMGT convention as the region running from the second conserved V-encoded cysteine to the conserved J-encoded phenylalanine. The earlier analysis of fewer than 750 of the donors excluded sequences that lacked an unambiguous match to a single V gene segment. In an earlier analysis of some 590 of the donors, V segments were called functional above 56.7% productive rearrangements and were called segregating when the between-donor standard deviation exceeded 5%. To diagnose cytomegalovirus status from the catalog of TCR beta chain sequences, a statistical classification framework was built. V and J gene assignment, in a later analysis, came from comparing TCR nucleotide sequences with IMGT/GENE-DB human TR gene sequences. A later analysis assigned CDR3 sequences and most-parsimonious VDJ recombination scenarios with the TCRdist pipeline. In a later analysis, each TCR beta chain was defined by its CDR3 amino acid sequence together with its V-gene family, and reads lacking a unique V-gene family were excluded. A later analysis removed 550 to 650 highly shared, low-generation-probability nucleotide sequences to deal with suspected cross-contamination and a sequencing artifact. A later analysis calculated a clonal expansion index for each public chain from normalized within-repertoire ranks of inferred template counts. In a later analysis, generation probabilities were computed using a VDJ recombination model fitted to out-of-frame rearrangements, and the results were checked against IGoR. In a later analysis, hypergeometric tests were used to score TCR-TCR, TCR-HLA and TCR-CMV co-occurrence, with a repertoire-size bias correction applied to TCR pairs. To estimate false discovery rates, a later analysis permuted the HLA or CMV assignments 20 times. In a later analysis, co-occurring TCRs were grouped using DBSCAN, and TCRdist sequence similarity was added for clustering within HLA-allele-positive subsets. Repertoires with fewer than 30,000 or more than 120,000 public chains, plus five repertoires with anomalous nucleotide sharing, were excluded from co-occurrence clustering. TCRdb holds this immuneACCESS table with in-frame rearrangements only. Some clones are missing; in checked studies, unresolved V genes explain under half, and the rest has no known cause. The V and J calls and clone size come from that table; D and trimming were worked out from the DNA. A total of approximately 150,000 clones appear in this sample, roughly 86% of them only once. The ten largest clonotypes hold about 3.4% of the sample.

The CDR3 has 15 amino acids, counting the end cysteine and phenylalanine. Solely the CDR3 DNA is kept, with 45 bases framed from the first base. CDR1 and CDR2, per the germline V gene (reference sequence), are MNHEY and SMNVEV. V ends up 6 bases short and J 6 bases short, with an unmatched junction base count of 11. The data were taken from a study of cytomegalovirus exposure and HLA in healthy donors (dated by TCRdb to about 2017). In the study overall: According to an earlier analysis of several hundred of the donors, 150 million to 200 million T cells yielded 90 million to 130 million unique TCR beta sequences and approximately 300 Gb of sequence data. The T cell repertoires of some 700 subjects were profiled by immunosequencing and related to cytomegalovirus serostatus. High-throughput TCR immunosequencing, statistical association of individual TCRs with disease status, and machine learning were combined to predict cytomegalovirus infection status. The later analysis used no new phenotypic data to find candidate immune exposures, relying instead on TCR beta sequences and their occurrence across donors. The number of donors typed differed by locus, with roughly 629-640 for A, B, C, DRB1 and DQB1, more than 500 for DQA1, 600 to 610 for DPA1, and some 440 for DPB1. An early release covering 550 to 700 HLA-typed donors comprised about 300 gigabases of sequencing data and about 90 million unique TCR sequences. Among about 400 genotyped donors of the cohort, an average of approximately 240,000 unique TCR beta nucleotide sequences was sequenced per donor, of which about 18% were non-productive. The study aimed to test whether signatures of past pathogen exposure could be identified by cataloging public T cell receptors. In a later analysis, previously published TCR beta repertoires from several hundred donors were re-analyzed and high-resolution HLA genotyping was added so that TCR occurrence patterns could be studied. A handful of DR-DQ haplotypes were handled as single units for association and clustering because linkage in the cohort was strong. Along with the approximately 650-subject first cohort, a separate validation cohort of over 90 different subjects was used. Donor age, sex, ethnicity and CMV serostatus were collected together with the repertoire data. Genome-wide SNP genotypes for about 60% of the 666 donors were used in a later genetic analysis, which treated that subset as a discovery cohort. An earlier analysis of roughly 600 of the donors used high-throughput TCR beta sequencing to judge whether each TCR beta V gene segment behaved as functional or pseudogenic. Of the 350 to 400 genotyped donors, roughly 80% fell in the genetic ancestry cluster associated with self-reported Caucasian donors. HLA typing covered class I and class II loci at four-digit resolution. Every discovery cohort repertoire had been produced on one sequencing platform.

The paper as a whole reports these results and caveats: A later analysis found that most CMV-associated TCR beta chains appeared HLA-restricted, with HLA associations seemingly driven largely by CMV exposure. According to a later analysis, TCR association rates differed among HLA loci, with DRB1 alleles showing the most associated TCRs and HLA-C alleles showing the fewest. HLA typing was unavailable for some donors at each locus, so association tests used only the typed subset. A later genetic analysis reported fewer N-insertions in productive TCRs among donors in an Asian-associated ancestry cluster than the roughly 690-donor mean. In an earlier analysis of about 550 of the donors, most TCR beta V segments were observed in productive rearrangements about 87% or about 30% of the time, broadly matching IMGT annotations. A further reported finding was that TCR beta sequences accurately predicted the HLA-A and HLA-B alleles for most subjects in the first cohort. Correlated functional status among segregating V segments might reflect linkage disequilibrium, but an unknown experimental factor could not be ruled out. The study listed 150 to 200 TCR beta chains as associated with cytomegalovirus. Assigning TCR associations to individual alleles was difficult when HLA alleles, especially DR and DQ, strongly co-occurred. Most TCR sequences were observed very rarely across donors, whereas some public TCRs were present in many individuals. An association between a missense DCLRE1C variant and V-gene and J-gene trimming of TCR beta chains was found in a later genetic analysis and replicated in an independent cohort. In a later analysis, several top co-occurrence clusters were reported to appear linked to parvovirus B19, influenza, CMV and Epstein-Barr virus. Sequencing depth was assumed to be roughly uniform across donors in the presence/absence analyses, though that assumption may not hold. Specific HLA alleles were associated with 18,000 or so TCR beta sequences at a false discovery rate of 0.05 in a later analysis. Three of the identified cytomegalovirus-associated TCR beta chains were confirmed in vitro to be specific for cytomegalovirus antigens. The sequencing pipeline was judged likely to have produced a cluster of highly shared sequence variants as a technical artifact. Only TCR beta chains were sequenced in this cohort, and the absence of alpha or paired-chain data limited detectable features. Some IMGT-functional V segments, including TRBV6-2 and TRBV6-3, could not be distinguished by the 87-base-pair reads and were therefore excluded. It was suggested by the authors that the approach could potentially be generalized to other disease states and immunological phenotypes. The classifier was reported to diagnose cytomegalovirus status with high specificity and sensitivity in both the original and validation cohorts. The earlier analysis of 587 of the donors excluded approximately 17 rarely observed V segments, including chromosome 9 orphons, because counts were too low. In a later analysis, HLA-associated TCR beta chains were found to be more clonally expanded and to have lower generation probabilities than equally common non-associated chains. For the cohort, immune exposure information was limited to CMV serostatus.

Recombination linked TRBV27 to TRBJ2-5, with 9 bases matching TRBD1. This TCR derives from a man between 18 and 35 years old in good health and CMV-seropositive. Sequencing was carried out using PBMCs. The DNA sequence reads TGTGCCAGCAGCCCGAATCCGACAGGGGGTAAGACCCAGTACTTC. This codes for CASSPNPTGGKTQYF.